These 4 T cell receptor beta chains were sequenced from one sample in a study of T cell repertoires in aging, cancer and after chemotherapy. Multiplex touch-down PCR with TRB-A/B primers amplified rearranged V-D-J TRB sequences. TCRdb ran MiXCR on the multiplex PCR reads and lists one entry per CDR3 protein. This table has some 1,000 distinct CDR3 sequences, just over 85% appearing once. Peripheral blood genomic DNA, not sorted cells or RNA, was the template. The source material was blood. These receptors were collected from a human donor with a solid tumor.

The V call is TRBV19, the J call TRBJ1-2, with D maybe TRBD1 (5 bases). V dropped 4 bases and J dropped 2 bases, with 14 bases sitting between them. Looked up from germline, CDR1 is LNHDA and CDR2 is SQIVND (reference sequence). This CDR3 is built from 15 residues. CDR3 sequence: CASSTSWGSNYGYTF. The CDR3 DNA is TGTGCCAGTAGTACCTCGTGGGGGTCGAACTATGGCTACACCTTC.

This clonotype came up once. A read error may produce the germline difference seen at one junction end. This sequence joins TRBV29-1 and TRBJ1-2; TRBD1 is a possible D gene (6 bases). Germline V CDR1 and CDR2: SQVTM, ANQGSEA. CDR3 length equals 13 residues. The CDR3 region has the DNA TGTTCCAGTAAAGGAGGGGGTGGCTATGGCTACACCTTC. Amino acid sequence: CSSKGGGGYGYTF.

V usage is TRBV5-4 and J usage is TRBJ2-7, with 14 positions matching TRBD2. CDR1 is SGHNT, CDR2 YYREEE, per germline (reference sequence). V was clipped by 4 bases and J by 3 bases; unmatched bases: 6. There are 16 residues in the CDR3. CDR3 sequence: CASSPWTSGRYYEQYF. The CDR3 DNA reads TGTGCCAGCAGCCCCTGGACTAGCGGGAGGTACTACGAGCAGTACTTC.

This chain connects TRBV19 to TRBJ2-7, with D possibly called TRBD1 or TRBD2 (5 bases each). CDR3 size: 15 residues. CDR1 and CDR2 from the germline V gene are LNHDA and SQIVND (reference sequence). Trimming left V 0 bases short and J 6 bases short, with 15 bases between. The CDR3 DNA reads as TGTGCCAGTAGTATAGAAGGGACGGGTGTAAGCGAGCAGTACTTC. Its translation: CASSIEGTGVSEQYF. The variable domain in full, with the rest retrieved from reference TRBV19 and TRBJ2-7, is DGGITQSPKYLFRKEGQNVTLSCEQNLNHDAMYWYRQDPGQGLRLIYYSQIVNDFQKGDIAEGYSVSREKKESFPLTVTSAQKNPTAFYLCASSIEGTGVSEQYFGPGTRLTVT.